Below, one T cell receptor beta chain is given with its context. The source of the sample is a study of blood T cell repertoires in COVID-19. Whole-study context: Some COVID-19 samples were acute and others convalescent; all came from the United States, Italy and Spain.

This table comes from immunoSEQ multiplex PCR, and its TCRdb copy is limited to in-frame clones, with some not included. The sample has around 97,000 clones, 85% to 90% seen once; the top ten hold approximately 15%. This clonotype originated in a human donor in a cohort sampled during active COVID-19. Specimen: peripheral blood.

The CDR3 nucleotides read TGTGCCAGCAGCCGAGCCCCCGGGACTAGCGTTGAGCAGTTCTTC. Amino acids: CASSRAPGTSVEQFF. J is TRBJ2-1 and V is TRBV7-3; 10 bases are a match to TRBD2. V shed 5 bases, J shed 9 bases, and the junction held 10 bases outside the gene matches. Per the germline V gene, CDR1 is SGHTA and CDR2 is FQGTGA. The CDR3 has 15 amino acids.